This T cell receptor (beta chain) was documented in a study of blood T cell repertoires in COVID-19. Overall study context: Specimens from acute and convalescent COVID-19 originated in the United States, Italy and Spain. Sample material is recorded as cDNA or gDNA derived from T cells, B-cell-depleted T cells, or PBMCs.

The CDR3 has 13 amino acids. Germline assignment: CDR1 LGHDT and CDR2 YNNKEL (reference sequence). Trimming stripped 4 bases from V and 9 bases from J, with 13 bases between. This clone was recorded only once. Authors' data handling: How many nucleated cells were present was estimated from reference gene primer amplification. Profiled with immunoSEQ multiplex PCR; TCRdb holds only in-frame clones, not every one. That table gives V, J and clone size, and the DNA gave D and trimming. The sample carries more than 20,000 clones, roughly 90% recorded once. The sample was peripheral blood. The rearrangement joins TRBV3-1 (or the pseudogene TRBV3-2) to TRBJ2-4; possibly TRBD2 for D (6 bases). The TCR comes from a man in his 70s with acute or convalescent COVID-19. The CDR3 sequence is CASSRDSLGIQYF. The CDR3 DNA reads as TGTGCCAGCAGCCGGGACTCCCTAGGCATTCAGTACTTC.